Listed below are T cell receptor beta chains from one sample, sequenced in a study of T cell changes during pregnancy in multiple sclerosis. Profiled with immunoSEQ multiplex PCR; TCRdb holds only in-frame clones, not every one. In the table there are 25,000 to 35,000 clones, 92% of which are singletons. Material: peripheral blood, obtained in the first trimester of pregnancy. The receptor set was obtained from a female donor in good health, enrolled as a control in a pregnancy study. Both conserved end residues are part of each CDR3. The order of the fields is V gene, D gene, J gene, clone size, CDR3 protein, CDR3 DNA. D genes are given only for firm matches. Clone size is given for some rows only: seen once, a few or many times, or a class if the clone is expanded.

TRBV4-1,.,TRBJ1-1,.,CASSQERFRGNTEAFF,TGCGCCAGCAGCCAAGAGAGGTTTCGGGGGAACACTGAAGCTTTCTTT
TRBV27,.,TRBJ1-3,.,CASSGLFGGSSGNTIYF,TGTGCCAGCAGTGGGCTTTTTGGGGGCAGCTCTGGAAACACCATATATTTT
TRBV6-5,.,TRBJ2-2,.,CASSYSGVTGELFF,TGTGCCAGCAGTTACTCAGGGGTCACCGGGGAGCTGTTTTTT
TRBV28,.,TRBJ1-4,once,CASSLFRSHDGKLFF,TGTGCCAGCAGTTTATTCCGGAGTCATGATGGAAAACTGTTTTTT
TRBV6-4,.,TRBJ1-2,.,CASNPGIGYGYTF,TGTGCCAGCAACCCAGGGATCGGATATGGCTACACCTTC
TRBV23-1,.,TRBJ1-4,.,CASSQWTECNEKLFF,TGCGCCAGCAGTCAATGGACAGAGTGTAATGAAAAACTGTTTTTT
TRBV7-6,.,TRBJ2-1,.,CASSLGPTPSEQFF,TGTGCCAGCAGCTTAGGCCCCACCCCCAGTGAGCAGTTCTTC
TRBV7-7,.,TRBJ2-1,.,CASSLGTANYNEQFF,TGTGCTAGCAGCTTAGGAACAGCAAACTACAATGAGCAGTTCTTC
TRBV5-4,TRBD1,TRBJ2-2,.,CASSLGGLNTGELFF,TGTGCCAGCAGCTTAGGGGGCTTGAACACCGGGGAGCTGTTTTTT
TRBV11-2,.,TRBJ2-2,.,CASSGTSNTGELFF,TGTGCCAGCAGCGGGACATCGAACACCGGGGAGCTGTTTTTT
TRBV6-1,.,TRBJ2-1,.,CASSESGTYNEQFF,TGTGCCAGCAGTGAATCCGGGACATACAATGAGCAGTTCTTC
TRBV25-1,.,TRBJ1-5,.,CASSVGVSNQPQHF,TGTGCCAGCAGTGTAGGGGTTAGCAATCAGCCCCAGCATTTT
TRBV5-1,TRBD2,TRBJ2-7,.,CASSLAPGGGAYEQYF,TGCGCCAGCAGCTTGGCCCCGGGGGGGGGAGCCTACGAGCAGTACTTC
TRBV5-6,TRBD1,TRBJ1-2,few,CASSSPDRGVNGYTF,TGTGCCAGCAGCTCCCCGGACAGGGGGGTTAATGGCTACACCTTC